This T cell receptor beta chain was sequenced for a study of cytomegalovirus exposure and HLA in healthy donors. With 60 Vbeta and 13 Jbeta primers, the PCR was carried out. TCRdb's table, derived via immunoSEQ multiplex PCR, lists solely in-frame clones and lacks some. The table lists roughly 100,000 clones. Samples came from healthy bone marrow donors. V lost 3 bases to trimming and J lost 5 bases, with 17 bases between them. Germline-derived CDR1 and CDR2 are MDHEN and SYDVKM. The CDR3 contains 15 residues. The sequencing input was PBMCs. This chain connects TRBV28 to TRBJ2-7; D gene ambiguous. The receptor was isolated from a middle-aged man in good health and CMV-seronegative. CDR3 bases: TGTGCCAGCAGTTTCCCGAGCAACCGTGCCCACGAGCAGTACTTC. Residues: CASSFPSNRAHEQYF.